Presented here are 30 T cell receptor beta chains from one specimen sequenced in a study of Graves' ophthalmopathy and Graves' hyperthyroidism. Amplifying from RNA transcripts, the study obtained TCR beta CDR3 regions. First-round RT-PCR relied on HTBI primers, and a second-round multiplex PCR came next. TCRdb recomputed calls from the multiplex PCR reads with MiXCR, one row per CDR3 protein. The table includes over a million distinct CDR3 sequences, about two fifths detected once. Specimen: peripheral blood or thyroid tissue (not recorded which). The origin of the receptors is an adult man with Graves' hyperthyroidism.

The genes are TRBV29-1 and TRBJ1-2, with TRBD1 as a possible D gene (6 bases). Germline V gene sequence: CDR1 SQVTM, CDR2 ANQGSEA. The CDR3 has 14 residues. Trimming removed 8 bases at V and 4 bases at J, with 20 bases between. CDR3 bases: TGCAGCAGTTCCAAACAGGGCGTCGGCTATGGCTACACCTTC. This codes for CSSSKQGVGYGYTF. Using reference TRBV29-1 and TRBJ1-2 for the parts outside the CDR3, the full variable domain is SAVISQKPSRDICQRGTSLTIQCQVDSQVTMMFWYRQQPGQSLTLIATANQGSEATYESGFVIDKFPISRPNLTFSTLTVSNMSPEDSSIYLCSSSKQGVGYGYTFGSGTRLTVV.

The sample holds many counts of this clonotype. V usage is TRBV29-1 and J usage is TRBJ2-2; TRBD2 agrees at 8 bases. The CDR3 extends over 13 amino acids. Germline trimming cut 4 bases from V and 6 bases from J; bases unmatched to any gene: 4. Germline CDR1 reads SQVTM; CDR2 reads ANQGSEA. CDR3 bases: TGCAGCGTTGTTAGCGGGATCTCCGGGGAGCTGTTTTTT. It codes for CSVVSGISGELFF.

The chain uses TRBV10-3 and TRBJ2-7; 10 bases align to TRBD2. The J segment lost 6 bases and the V segment lost 10 bases, leaving 12 bases of the junction unmatched. This CDR3 has 14 amino acids. CDR1 is ENHRY, CDR2 SYGVKD, per germline. The CDR3 sequence: CASTRLAGVSEQYF. DNA for the CDR3: TGTGCCAGCACGCGGCTAGCGGGAGTTTCCGAGCAGTACTTC.

The chain uses TRBV7-9 and TRBJ1-2; D is ambiguous. The germline CDR1 and CDR2 sequences are SEHNR and FQNEAQ (reference sequence). This CDR3 is built from 15 residues. The ends were cut back, 0 bases at V and 0 bases at J, with 8 bases in the middle. CDR3 nucleotides: TGTGCCAGCAGCTTAGCGCTTTCCCCTAACTATGGCTACACCTTC. This encodes CASSLALSPNYGYTF.

V usage is TRBV20-1 and J usage is TRBJ1-1; D is ambiguous. CDR3 length: 12 amino acids. V was shortened by 5 bases and J by 7 bases, with 14 bases between the two germline ends. Germline V lookup: CDR1 DFQATT, CDR2 SNEGSKA (reference sequence). Here the CDR3 DNA reads TGCAGTGCTGGCCGCTCAACTAATGAAGCTTTCTTT. This codes for CSAGRSTNEAFF.

The chain joins TRBV11-2 to TRBJ2-7; TRBD1 might be the D (6 bases). V was cut by 7 bases and J by 3 bases, with 22 bases left in between. CDR3 length: 16 residues. Germline lookup yields CDR1 SGHAT and CDR2 FQNNGV. The CDR3 sequence: CASIQGTGTLNYEQYF. CDR3 nucleotide sequence: TGTGCCAGCATCCAAGGCACCGGGACACTTAACTACGAGCAGTACTTC.

The chain recombines TRBV19 with TRBJ1-5; 7 nucleotides line up with TRBD1. This CDR3 contains 16 residues. Germline CDR1 reads LNHDA; CDR2 reads SQIVND (reference sequence). The trim removed 7 bases at V and 2 bases at J, leaving 11 bases unmatched. The CDR3 nucleotides read TGTGCCAGTACCAGCCCCGGGACAGCCCGCAATCAGCCCCAGCATTTT. The encoded protein is CASTSPGTARNQPQHF.

About this clonotype: No conserved phenylalanine or tryptophan ends this CDR3, so it is likely a read error. The gene calls are TRBV7-9 and TRBJ1-5; 8 bases match TRBD1. The J segment lost 3 bases and the V segment lost 5 bases, leaving 6 bases of the junction unmatched. The CDR3 totals 15 residues. Germline CDR1 reads SEHNR; CDR2 reads FQNEAQ (reference sequence). CDR3 sequence reads: CASSGQGRNNQPQHV. The CDR3 DNA reads TGTGCCAGCAGCGGACAGGGACGGAACAATCAGCCCCAGCATGTT.

This clonotype was found many times. V usage is TRBV19 and J usage is TRBJ1-1; no clear D gene. The CDR3 totals 13 residues. Germline V gives CDR1 LNHDA, CDR2 SQIVND (reference sequence). The V end lost 3 bases, the J end lost 4 bases, and 9 bases lay between the germline ends. The CDR3 nucleotides read TGTGCCAGTAGTATCTCCACCTCCACTGAAGCTTTCTTT. Amino acid sequence: CASSISTSTEAFF.

V and J are TRBV14 and TRBJ2-2; the D is unclear. This CDR3 has 14 amino acids. Trimming took off 4 bases at V and 6 bases at J, with 12 bases between the two ends. Germline V lookup: CDR1 SGHDN, CDR2 FVKESK. The CDR3, as DNA: TGTGCCAGCAGCCCTATTCAGGCACCCGGGGAGCTGTTTTTT. Its protein product is CASSPIQAPGELFF.

This clonotype occurred many times. This chain joins TRBV9 and TRBJ2-5; 8 bases fit TRBD2. Germline loops: CDR1 SGDLS, CDR2 YYNGEE. V was pared by 3 bases and J by 1 base, with 5 bases of the junction left unmatched. The CDR3 consists of 15 residues. The CDR3 sequence is CASSEWTSPQETQYF. CDR3 DNA: TGTGCCAGCAGCGAGTGGACTAGCCCCCAAGAGACCCAGTACTTC.

The chain employs TRBV5-1 and TRBJ2-5, with D uncertain. The CDR3 is 12 amino acids. Germline CDR1 is SGHRS and CDR2 is YFSETQ. The ends were cut back, 3 bases at V and 3 bases at J, with 6 bases in the middle. CDR3 residues: CASSSNEETQYF. The CDR3 nucleotides are TGCGCCAGCAGCTCCAACGAAGAGACCCAGTACTTC.

The rearrangement uses TRBV7-8 and TRBJ2-5, with D unclear. With 6 bases removed from V and 3 bases from J, the gap between germline ends came to 5 bases. CDR3 length: 11 amino acids. CDR1 is SGHVS, CDR2 FQNEAQ, per germline. This CDR3 is CASRNEETQYF. CDR3 nucleotide sequence: TGTGCCAGCAGAAACGAAGAGACCCAGTACTTC.

The chain links TRBV7-2 to TRBJ2-7, with unresolved D. Germline V lookup: CDR1 SGHTA, CDR2 FQGNSA. This CDR3 comprises 15 residues. V lost 1 base to trimming and J lost 0 bases, with 10 bases between them. CDR3 amino acids: CASSLGVDPSYEQYF. As DNA, the CDR3 is TGTGCCAGCAGCTTAGGAGTAGACCCCTCCTACGAGCAGTACTTC.

This clonotype appeared many times. The rearrangement uses TRBV11-2 and TRBJ2-7, with TRBD2 as a possible D gene (5 bases). Trimming shortened V by 4 bases and J by 3 bases, and 7 bases separated the two germline ends. The CDR3 extends over 12 amino acids. The V gene's germline CDR1 is SGHAT and CDR2 FQNNGV. The CDR3 bases are TGTGCCAGCAGCTCGAGGGTCTACGAGCAGTACTTC. It codes for CASSSRVYEQYF. Together with reference TRBV11-2 and TRBJ2-7, the CDR3 gives the full variable domain: EAGVAQSPRYKIIEKRQSVAFWCNPISGHATLYWYQQILGQGPKLLIQFQNNGVVDDSQLPKDRFSAERLKGVDSTLKIQPAKLEDSAVYLCASSSRVYEQYFGPGTRLTVT.

The chain couples TRBV10-3 to TRBJ1-2; TRBD1 aligns across 12 bases. The length of the CDR3 is 15 residues. CDR1 is ENHRY and CDR2 is SYGVKD in the germline V gene. Trimming took 6 bases from V and 2 from J; bases not matched to a gene: 4. The CDR3, as DNA: TGTGCCATCAGCCAGGGACAGGGGGCGAACTATGGCTACACCTTC. Protein sequence: CAISQGQGANYGYTF.

The V and J genes are TRBV7-2 and TRBJ2-6, with 7 bases identical to TRBD1. V trimming: 5 bases; J trimming: 4 bases; junction bases outside the gene matches: 5. The CDR3 extends over 15 amino acids. The germline CDR1 and CDR2 sequences are SGHTA and FQGNSA. The CDR3 DNA reads TGTGCCAGCAGCAGGGACAGCCCAGGGGCCAACGTCCTGACTTTC. Translating gives CASSRDSPGANVLTF.

The rearrangement joins TRBV7-3 to TRBJ2-7, with D maybe TRBD1 (6 bases). Germline assignment: CDR1 SGHTA and CDR2 FQGTGA. Trimming cost V 4 bases and J 3 bases, with 10 bases left between them. The CDR3 consists of 13 residues. The CDR3 DNA follows: TGTGCCAGCAGCTCTGGACAGATCTACGAGCAGTACTTC. Protein: CASSSGQIYEQYF.

Remarks on this clonotype: This may be a read error, as it is one base from a much larger clone. This chain links TRBV7-2 with TRBJ1-2; D is ambiguous. There are 14 residues in the CDR3. The germline V gene encodes CDR1 SGHTA and CDR2 FQGNSA. The V and J ends lost 1 base and 2 bases respectively, with 8 bases between them. CDR3 nucleotide sequence: TGTGCCAGCAGCTTAGGACCTGCCAACTATGGCTACACCTTC. Translated: CASSLGPANYGYTF.

This chain uses TRBV25-1 with TRBJ1-2; 7 positions agree with TRBD1. Germline loops: CDR1 MGHDK, CDR2 SYGVNS. The CDR3 is made up of 13 amino acids. V shed 6 bases and J 5 bases; nucleotides not matched to a gene: 6. Here the CDR3 reads CASRARQGYGYTF. The CDR3 bases are TGTGCCAGCAGAGCCCGACAGGGATATGGCTACACCTTC.

V and J are TRBV7-9 and TRBJ1-5, with D possibly TRBD1 on 5 matching bases. V dropped 5 bases and J dropped 14 bases, with 22 bases sitting between them. Germline V lookup: CDR1 SEHNR, CDR2 FQNEAQ (reference sequence). This CDR3 is built from 14 residues. The CDR3 DNA is TGTGCCAGCAGCCAGACAGATATCCAGACCTACGAGCATTTT. It codes for CASSQTDIQTYEHF.

This clonotype has a count of ten or more. The chain recombines TRBV19 with TRBJ2-6; D is unclear. Trimming removed 7 bases at V and 3 bases at J, with 7 bases between. The V gene's germline CDR1 is LNHDA and CDR2 SQIVND (reference sequence). CDR3 length equals 13 residues. The CDR3 nucleotides are TGTGCCAGTACTTTCGGTGGGGCCAACGTCCTGACTTTC. Translated, it gives CASTFGGANVLTF.

The chain combines TRBV7-2 with TRBJ2-5; 9 bases fit TRBD1. This CDR3 has 17 amino acids. The ends lost 4 bases at V and 0 bases at J; junction bases unmatched: 9. From germline, CDR1 is SGHTA and CDR2 FQGNSA. Written as DNA, the CDR3 is TGTGCCAGCAGCTCGACAACAGGGGGCCCGTACCAAGAGACCCAGTACTTC. Translation: CASSSTTGGPYQETQYF. Full variable domain (outside the CDR3, taken from reference TRBV7-2 and TRBJ2-5): GAGVSQSPSNKVTEKGKDVELRCDPISGHTALYWYRQSLGQGLEFLIYFQGNSAPDKSGLPSDRFSAERTGGSVSTLTIQRTQQEDSAVYLCASSSTTGGPYQETQYFGPGTRLLVL.

This clonotype was seen only once. The rearrangement joins TRBV19 to TRBJ1-6; 10 bases are a match to TRBD1. Trimming took 6 bases from V and 7 from J; bases not matched to a gene: 6. Germline V gene sequence: CDR1 LNHDA, CDR2 SQIVND (reference sequence). The CDR3 is 15 residues long. The CDR3 protein is CASSAQGQGNSPLHF. The CDR3 region has the DNA TGTGCCAGTAGCGCCCAGGGACAGGGGAATTCACCCCTCCACTTT.

The rearrangement uses TRBV6-5 and TRBJ1-2; D gene uncertain. The length of the CDR3 is 15 residues. V was cut by 5 bases and J by 2 bases, with 15 bases left in between. Germline V gene data show CDR1 as MNHEY and CDR2 as SVGAGI. CDR3 nucleotide sequence: TGTGCCAGCAGTAGTTCCGGACCGCAGAACTATGGCTACACCTTC. Residues: CASSSSGPQNYGYTF.

As for this clonotype: A read error may account for a junction end that differs from germline. This chain uses TRBV11-2 with TRBJ2-7; 8 positions match TRBD1. This CDR3 comprises 15 residues. Germline CDR1 and CDR2: SGHAT and FQNNGV. This CDR3 reads CACSVIRDRTNEQYF. The CDR3 bases are TGTGCCTGCAGCGTCATCCGGGACAGGACAAACGAGCAGTACTTC.

This clonotype was seen ten or more times. This chain connects TRBV10-3 to TRBJ2-7; 7 bases are shared with TRBD2. After removal of 5 bases from V and 3 bases from J, the junction contained 1 base not matched to a gene. In germline, CDR1 is ENHRY, CDR2 SYGVKD. The CDR3 has 12 residues. The CDR3 protein is CAISSGDYEQYF. The CDR3 DNA reads TGTGCCATCAGTAGCGGGGACTACGAGCAGTACTTC.

The gene calls are TRBV11-2 and TRBJ2-1, with unresolved D. This CDR3 is 14 amino acids long. The germline gives CDR1 SGHAT, CDR2 FQNNGV. Trimming took 5 bases from V and 4 from J, leaving 12 bases between them. The CDR3 DNA reads as TGTGCCAGCAGCACAATGGCCAATTACAATGAGCAGTTCTTC. This translates into CASSTMANYNEQFF.

The rearrangement links TRBV5-1 to TRBJ1-3; TRBD1 is a possible D gene (6 bases). Trimming removed 3 bases from V and 0 bases from J, with 19 bases in between. The CDR3 loop spans 18 amino acids. CDR1 SGHRS and CDR2 YFSETQ come from the germline V gene. CDR3 DNA: TGCGCCAGCAGCTCCCAGGGGACCCCATCGTTCTCTGGAAACACCATATATTTT. Its translation: CASSSQGTPSFSGNTIYF.

The rearrangement links TRBV12-3 or TRBV12-4 to TRBJ1-5; D possibly corresponds to TRBD1 (5 bases). Trimming removed 6 bases at V and 13 bases at J, with 13 bases between. The CDR3 runs 11 residues. The CDR3 bases are TGTGCCAGCAGCCAAAAGGGGACTCAGCATTTT. This translates into CASSQKGTQHF.